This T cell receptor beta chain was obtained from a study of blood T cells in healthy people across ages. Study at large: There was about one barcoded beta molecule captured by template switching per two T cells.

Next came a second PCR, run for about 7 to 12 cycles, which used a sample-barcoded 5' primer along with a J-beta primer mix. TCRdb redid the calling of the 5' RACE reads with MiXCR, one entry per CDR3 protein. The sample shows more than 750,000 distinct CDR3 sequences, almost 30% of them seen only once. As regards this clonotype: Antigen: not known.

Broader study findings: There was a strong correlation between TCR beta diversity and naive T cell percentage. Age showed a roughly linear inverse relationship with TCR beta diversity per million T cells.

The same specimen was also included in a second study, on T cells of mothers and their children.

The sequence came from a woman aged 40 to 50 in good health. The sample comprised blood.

The CDR3: CASSRRQGGDNEQFF. The CDR3 DNA reads as TGTGCCAGCAGCCGCCGACAGGGAGGGGACAATGAGCAGTTCTTC. This chain uses TRBV11-2 with TRBJ2-1; D tentatively reads TRBD1 or TRBD2 (7 bases each). Germline lookup yields CDR1 SGHAT and CDR2 FQNNGV. The CDR3 loop spans 15 amino acids. V was shortened by 5 bases and J by 5 bases, with 16 bases between the two germline ends.